This passage covers 20 T cell receptor beta chains from one sample sequenced in a study of T cells in Graves' hyperthyroidism and ophthalmopathy. RNA transcripts were the template for amplifying TCR beta CDR3 regions. In the first-round RT-PCR of the TCR CDR3, the HTBI primer set was used. TCRdb independently ran MiXCR on the multiplex PCR reads; one entry per CDR3 protein. Of around 620,000 distinct CDR3 sequences listed, around 16% were seen once; the top ten hold less than 4.5%. The sequenced material came from blood. The receptors here all came from a woman in her twenties or thirties with Graves' hyperthyroidism.

This clonotype was counted ten times or more. V and J are TRBV11-2 and TRBJ2-5; 13 bases fit TRBD2. The trim removed 5 bases at V and 5 bases at J, leaving 8 bases unmatched. Germline CDR1 SGHAT, CDR2 FQNNGV. The CDR3 is 16 amino acids. In DNA, the CDR3 is TGTGCCAGCAGCCCAAGACTAGCGGGAGGTATGGAGACCCAGTACTTC. Translation: CASSPRLAGGMETQYF.

In this sample, this clonotype turned up a few times. This chain joins TRBV7-9 and TRBJ1-1; possible D gene TRBD1, 6 bases. CDR3 size: 14 residues. Trimming removed 5 bases at V and 11 bases at J, with 21 bases between. The V gene's germline CDR1 is SEHNR and CDR2 FQNEAQ (reference sequence). CDR3: CASSNLQGPEGAFF. DNA for the CDR3: TGTGCCAGCAGCAACCTACAGGGCCCAGAAGGGGCTTTCTTT.

In its sample, this clonotype was seen many times. This sequence joins TRBV18 and TRBJ2-3; no firm D call. The V end lost 3 bases, the J end lost 1 base, and 5 bases lay between the germline ends. Germline loops: CDR1 KGHSH, CDR2 LQKENI. CDR3 length equals 13 residues. In DNA, the CDR3 is TGTGCCAGCTCACCCCTACGCACAGATACGCAGTATTTT. Residues: CASSPLRTDTQYF. Using reference TRBV18 and TRBJ2-3 for the parts outside the CDR3, the full variable domain is NAGVMQNPRHLVRRRGQEARLRCSPMKGHSHVYWYRQLPEEGLKFMVYLQKENIIDESGMPKERFSAEFPKEGPSILRIQQVVRGDSAAYFCASSPLRTDTQYFGPGTRLTVL.

This clonotype was seen more than once but under ten times. The J gene is TRBJ2-1, the V gene TRBV18; D may be TRBD1 (6 bases). This CDR3 spans 16 amino acids. Trimming cost V 9 bases and J 0 bases, with 18 bases left between them. Germline V gene data show CDR1 as KGHSH and CDR2 as LQKENI. The DNA of the CDR3 is TGTGCCAGTCGCTTTTGGGCGGACAGCTCCTACAATGAGCAGTTCTTC. Protein: CASRFWADSSYNEQFF.

This clonotype was detected many times. The chain combines TRBV12-3 or TRBV12-4 with TRBJ2-1, with 8 bases aligning to TRBD1. Unmatched junction bases numbered 8, after V lost 1 base and J lost 12 bases. CDR3 length equals 14 residues. This CDR3 is CASSLGGQALRQFF. The CDR3 nucleotides read TGTGCCAGCAGTTTAGGGGGACAGGCATTAAGGCAGTTCTTC.

The chain employs TRBV6-2 or TRBV6-3 and TRBJ1-2; 7 bases agree with TRBD1. Unmatched junction bases numbered 7, after V lost 7 bases and J lost 8 bases. The CDR3 extends over 12 amino acids. CDR1 and CDR2 (germline): MNHEY, SVGEGT. The chain's CDR3 is CASTQDRAGYTF. In DNA, the CDR3 is TGTGCCAGCACCCAAGACAGGGCCGGCTACACCTTC.

Many counts were recorded for this clonotype. This rearrangement joins TRBV30 to TRBJ1-5, with TRBD1 matching over 7 bases. Per the germline V gene, CDR1 is GTSNPN and CDR2 is SVGIG (reference sequence). The CDR3 consists of 15 residues. J lost 0 bases, V lost 4 bases, and 6 bases had no gene match. As DNA, the CDR3 is TGTGCCTGGAAATTGACAGGGCATAGCAATCAGCCCCAGCATTTT. Residues: CAWKLTGHSNQPQHF.

This clonotype was detected many times. J is TRBJ2-1 and V is TRBV5-1; perhaps TRBD1 as D (5 bases). The V end lost 4 bases, the J end lost 4 bases, and 12 bases lay between the germline ends. This CDR3 is 14 amino acids long. The germline V gene encodes CDR1 SGHRS and CDR2 YFSETQ. CDR3 in DNA: TGCGCCAGCAGCCCCCCTCAGGGTTACAATGAGCAGTTCTTC. Translation gives CASSPPQGYNEQFF.

This clonotype was seen only a few times. The chain uses TRBV6-4 and TRBJ2-3; a weak D match, TRBD2 (8 bases). This CDR3 region has 17 residues. With 0 bases removed from V and 1 base from J, the gap between germline ends came to 14 bases. Germline V CDR1 and CDR2: MRHNA, SNTAGT. CDR3 amino acids: CASSDSSSGTGTDTQYF. CDR3 coding DNA: TGTGCCAGCAGTGACTCGAGTAGCGGGACAGGCACAGATACGCAGTATTTT.

This clonotype was counted between two and nine times. The V call is TRBV5-1, the J call TRBJ1-1; D remains ambiguous. The CDR3 runs to 14 residues. V was shortened by 4 bases and J by 10 bases, with 20 bases between the two germline ends. Per germline, CDR1 SGHRS and CDR2 YFSETQ. The CDR3 spells CASSAPAGRSGAFF. The CDR3 region has the DNA TGCGCCAGCAGCGCACCCGCCGGGCGCTCCGGAGCTTTCTTT.

This clonotype appeared a few times. V and J are TRBV7-9 and TRBJ1-2; D unclear. CDR1 is SEHNR and CDR2 is FQNEAQ in the germline V gene (reference sequence). The CDR3 runs 12 residues. The germline V and J ends were trimmed by 5 bases and 8 bases, with 12 bases remaining between them. CDR3: CASSAGVFGYTF. The CDR3 coding sequence is TGTGCCAGCAGCGCTGGGGTTTTCGGCTACACCTTC.

This clonotype was picked up many times. V and J are TRBV20-1 and TRBJ1-1, with 7 bases fitting TRBD1. This CDR3 region has 16 residues. CDR1 is DFQATT and CDR2 is SNEGSKA in the germline V gene (reference sequence). The trim removed 2 bases at V and 4 bases at J, leaving 13 bases unmatched. The CDR3 spells CSARPQTGYHVTEAFF. The CDR3 DNA reads as TGCAGTGCTAGACCTCAGACAGGGTACCATGTCACTGAAGCTTTCTTT.

This clonotype was found a few times. The V gene is TRBV20-1, the J gene TRBJ1-1; D remains ambiguous. V lost 3 bases, J lost 1 base, and 9 bases lay in between. This CDR3 has 13 amino acids. Germline CDR1 is DFQATT and CDR2 is SNEGSKA (reference sequence). Written as DNA, the CDR3 is TGCAGTGCTAGTCGCACAAGGAACACTGAAGCTTTCTTT. Translated: CSASRTRNTEAFF.

This clonotype was observed at least ten times. The V call is TRBV19, the J call TRBJ1-2; D is unresolved. The V and J ends lost 3 bases and 3 bases respectively, with 17 bases between them. The CDR3 has 16 amino acids. Per germline, CDR1 LNHDA and CDR2 SQIVND (reference sequence). The CDR3 region is CASSMVMQRRYYGYTF. CDR3 bases: TGTGCCAGTAGTATGGTAATGCAGAGACGTTACTATGGCTACACCTTC.

The CDR3 DNA sequence: TGCAGTGTCGCGGGAGGGCAGTATCAGCCCCAGCATTTT. Protein: CSVAGGQYQPQHF. This sequence joins TRBV20-1 and TRBJ1-5; D gene unclear. CDR3 size: 13 residues. CDR1 DFQATT and CDR2 SNEGSKA come from the germline V gene (reference sequence). The V end lost 7 bases, the J end lost 5 bases, and 15 bases lay between the germline ends.

This clonotype was recorded at least ten times. V and J are TRBV18 and TRBJ1-1, with 7 bases aligning to TRBD1. V lost 6 bases, J lost 12 bases, and 13 bases stayed unmatched. The CDR3 extends over 13 amino acids. Germline V gene lookup returns CDR1 KGHSH and CDR2 LQKENI. CDR3 residues: CASSPGEGARSFF. The CDR3 DNA reads TGTGCCAGCTCCCCCGGAGAGGGGGCGCGTTCTTTCTTT.

The chain has TRBV11-2 and TRBJ2-2; no firm D call. The CDR3 has 17 residues. Germline values: CDR1 SGHAT, CDR2 FQNNGV. The V end was cut by 2 bases, the J end by 1 base, with 14 bases between. The CDR3 nucleotides are TGTGCCAGCAGCTTAACCACCCAGGTGGGGAACACCGGGGAGCTGTTTTTT. It translates to CASSLTTQVGNTGELFF.

Many counts were recorded for this clonotype. This chain uses TRBV20-1 with TRBJ1-2, with TRBD1 matching 7 bases. J gave up 4 bases and V 6 bases, and 17 bases lay outside the gene matches. The germline gives CDR1 DFQATT, CDR2 SNEGSKA (reference sequence). The CDR3 extends over 16 amino acids. CDR3 DNA: TGCAGTGCAAACCCCCCCAGACAGGGAGGAATCTATGGCTACACCTTC. The encoded protein is CSANPPRQGGIYGYTF.

This clonotype was found many times. The chain employs TRBV2 and TRBJ2-7; D might be TRBD2 (6 bases). Trimming pared 8 bases from V and 3 bases from J, leaving 17 bases between. This CDR3 is 14 amino acids long. Per the germline V gene, CDR1 is SNHLY and CDR2 is FYNNEI. This CDR3 reads CASGDGSRGYEQYF. CDR3 coding DNA: TGTGCCAGCGGGGACGGGAGTAGAGGCTACGAGCAGTACTTC.

In DNA form, the CDR3 reads TGCAGTGCGACCCCCCTCGGTAGCGGGGACGAGCAGTACTTC. Its protein is CSATPLGSGDEQYF. J is TRBJ2-7 and V is TRBV20-1; 8 positions agree with TRBD2. CDR3 length: 14 amino acids. Per germline, CDR1 DFQATT and CDR2 SNEGSKA (reference sequence). J was trimmed by 5 bases and V by 6 bases; bases with no gene match: 12.